Reported below is one T cell receptor beta chain. Germline V CDR1 and CDR2: MNHNY, SVGAGI (reference sequence). This CDR3 contains 14 residues. V lost 2 bases, J lost 7 bases, and 12 bases lay in between. Clones were sequenced by immunoSEQ multiplex PCR, and TCRdb holds only the in-frame ones, with some missing. Here the sample spans about 250,000 clones, over 80% being singletons. This entry belongs to a study of blood T cell repertoires in COVID-19. Overall study: Whether acute or convalescent, the COVID-19 samples came from the United States, Italy and Spain.

Two negative PCRs, clearance, or symptom resolution were required of recovered Cohort 3 donors. The receptor comes from a woman between 18 and 29 years old who had recovered from COVID-19. The chain has TRBV6-6 and TRBJ2-1; D may be TRBD2 (6 bases). The sequenced sample was PBMCs or T cells enriched from blood (not recorded which). CDR3 DNA sequence: TGTGCCAGCAGTTACGAGCGGGTGGAGAATGAGCAGTTCTTC. This translates into CASSYERVENEQFF.